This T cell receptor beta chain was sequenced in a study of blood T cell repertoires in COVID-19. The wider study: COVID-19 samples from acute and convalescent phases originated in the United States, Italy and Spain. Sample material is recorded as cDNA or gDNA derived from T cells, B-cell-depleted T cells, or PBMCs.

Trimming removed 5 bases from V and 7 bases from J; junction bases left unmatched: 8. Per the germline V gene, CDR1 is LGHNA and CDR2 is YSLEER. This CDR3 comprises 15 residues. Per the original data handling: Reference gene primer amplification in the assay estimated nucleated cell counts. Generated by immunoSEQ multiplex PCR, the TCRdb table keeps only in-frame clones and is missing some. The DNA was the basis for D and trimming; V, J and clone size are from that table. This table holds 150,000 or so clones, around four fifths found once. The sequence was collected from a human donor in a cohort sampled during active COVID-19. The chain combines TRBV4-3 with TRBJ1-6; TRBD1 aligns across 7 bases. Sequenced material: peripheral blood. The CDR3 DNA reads TGCGCCAGCAGCACCCAACAGGGGAACAATTCACCCCTCCACTTT. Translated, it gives CASSTQQGNNSPLHF.